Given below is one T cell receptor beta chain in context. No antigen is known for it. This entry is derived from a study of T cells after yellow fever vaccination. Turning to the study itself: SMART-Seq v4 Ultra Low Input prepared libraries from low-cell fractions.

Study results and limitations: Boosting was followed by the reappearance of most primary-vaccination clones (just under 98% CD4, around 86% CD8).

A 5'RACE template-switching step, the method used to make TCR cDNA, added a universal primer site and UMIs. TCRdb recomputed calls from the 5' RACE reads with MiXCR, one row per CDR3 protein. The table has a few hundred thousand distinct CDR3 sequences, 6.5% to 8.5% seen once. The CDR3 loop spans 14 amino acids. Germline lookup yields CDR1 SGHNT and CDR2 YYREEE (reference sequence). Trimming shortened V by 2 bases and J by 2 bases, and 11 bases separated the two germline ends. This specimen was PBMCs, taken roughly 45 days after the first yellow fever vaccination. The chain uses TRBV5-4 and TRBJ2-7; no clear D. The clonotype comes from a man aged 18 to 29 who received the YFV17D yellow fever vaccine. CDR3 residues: CASSFWGRAYEQYF. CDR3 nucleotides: TGTGCCAGCAGCTTCTGGGGTAGGGCCTACGAGCAGTACTTC.